This T cell receptor (beta chain) was observed in a study of Ad26.COV2.S vaccination and SARS-CoV-2 variants. Across the study: Into the muscle, Ad26.COV2.S was dosed once or twice, 56 days apart.

Specified treatment: over 15 received Ad26.COV2.S at low or high dose, single or two shots; 5 received placebo; per-sample allocation not given. Sampling took place 63 days after the first vaccine or placebo injection. Measured with immunoSEQ multiplex PCR; TCRdb has only the in-frame clones, and not every one. The sample comprises some 350,000 clones, 70% to 90% of which are singletons, and approximately 3.5% rests with the top ten. Germline V CDR1 and CDR2: SGHVS, FNYEAQ. V was clipped by 5 bases and J by 9 bases; unmatched bases: 9. This CDR3 comprises 15 residues. This clonotype originated in a person between 18 and 60 years old who received the Ad26.COV2.S COVID-19 vaccine or a placebo. Sequenced here: peripheral blood, sampled in a trial of Ad26.COV2.S vaccine versus placebo. The chain employs TRBV7-6 and TRBJ2-1, with 11 nucleotides matching TRBD2. The CDR3 bases are TGTGCCAGCAGCGTAGAGCTAGCGGGAGGCAGTGAGCAGTTCTTC. Protein product: CASSVELAGGSEQFF.